The 32 T cell receptor beta chains below all came from one sample that was sequenced in a study of siplizumab effects on memory and regulatory T cells. Libraries were prepared by immunoSEQ multiplex PCR; TCRdb keeps only in-frame clonotypes and omits some of them. The table includes more than 95,000 clones, about 94% detected once. Sequencing input: Tregs sorted from blood. The receptor set was obtained from a human donor in good health.

The V gene is TRBV6-1, the J gene TRBJ2-5; D gene unclear. CDR1 is MNHNS and CDR2 is SASEGT in the germline V gene. Trimming pared 5 bases from V and 3 bases from J, leaving 4 bases between. The CDR3 sequence is 11 residues long. The CDR3 reads CASSREETQYF. CDR3 coding DNA: TGTGCCAGCAGTCGCGAAGAGACCCAGTACTTC.

The chain couples TRBV7-9 to TRBJ1-2; D gene uncertain. V gave up 0 bases and J gave up 7 bases, with 12 bases separating them. CDR1 SEHNR and CDR2 FQNEAQ come from the germline V gene (reference sequence). The CDR3 sequence is 14 residues long. The CDR3, as DNA: TGTGCCAGCAGCTTAGCGTACCCTACCCTTGGCTACACCTTC. Translated: CASSLAYPTLGYTF.

The J gene is TRBJ1-6, the V gene TRBV27, with no clear D. This CDR3 is 16 amino acids long. The V gene lost 5 bases and the J gene lost 8 bases, with 19 bases spanning the gap. Germline V gene sequence: CDR1 MNHEY, CDR2 SMNVEV (reference sequence). Written as DNA, the CDR3 is TGTGCCAGCAGTCTTCTTTCAGGCAGCCCATATTCACCCCTCCACTTT. This codes for CASSLLSGSPYSPLHF.

The chain carries TRBV6-5 and TRBJ1-1; no firm D call. V dropped 7 bases and J dropped 1 base, with 13 bases sitting between them. Per the germline V gene, CDR1 is MNHEY and CDR2 is SVGAGI. This CDR3 has 14 residues. This CDR3 is CASTPQSGNTEAFF. The CDR3 DNA follows: TGTGCCAGCACCCCACAAAGCGGGAACACTGAAGCTTTCTTT.

V usage is TRBV5-1 and J usage is TRBJ2-6; D may be TRBD2 (5 bases). Germline CDR1 is SGHRS and CDR2 is YFSETQ. V lost 7 bases, J lost 1 base, and 9 bases lay in between. This CDR3 is 14 amino acids long. Here the CDR3 reads CASGGSSGANVLTF. In DNA, the CDR3 is TGCGCCAGCGGAGGAAGTTCTGGGGCCAACGTCCTGACTTTC.

The gene calls are TRBV6-5 and TRBJ2-5, with TRBD2 matching over 12 bases. Looked up from germline, CDR1 is MNHEY and CDR2 is SVGAGI. V lost 9 bases, J lost 5 bases, and 7 bases stayed unmatched. The CDR3 sequence is 14 residues long. CDR3 amino acids: CASAGTSGRETQYF. The CDR3 DNA reads as TGTGCCAGTGCCGGGACTAGCGGGCGGGAGACCCAGTACTTC.

The rearrangement joins TRBV2 to TRBJ2-3; the D is unclear. Trimming took 6 bases from V and 3 from J, leaving 10 bases between them. There are 13 residues in the CDR3. Germline-derived CDR1 and CDR2 are SNHLY and FYNNEI. CDR3 sequence (DNA): TGTGCCAGCAGAGCCAAGATGACAGATACGCAGTATTTT. It codes for CASRAKMTDTQYF.

This clone has a handful of counts. V is TRBV6-6 and J is TRBJ1-1; D might be TRBD1 (5 bases). The CDR3 extends over 14 amino acids. V was pared by 4 bases and J by 4 bases, with 13 bases between. Germline-derived CDR1 and CDR2 are MNHNY and SVGAGI (reference sequence). The CDR3: CASSSSQGGTEAFF. In DNA, the CDR3 is TGTGCCAGCAGTTCCTCGCAGGGCGGCACTGAAGCTTTCTTT.

The chain is built from TRBV7-2 and TRBJ2-5; D not resolved. The CDR3 spans 12 residues. Trimming pared 5 bases from V and 5 bases from J, leaving 9 bases between. From germline, CDR1 is SGHTA and CDR2 FQGNSA. The CDR3 DNA sequence: TGTGCCAGCAGCGCGAGGCGGGAGACCCAGTACTTC. The encoded protein is CASSARRETQYF.

This clone has more than one count but fewer than ten. V gene TRBV18 combines with J gene TRBJ1-1; tentative D call: TRBD1 (5 bases). Germline-derived CDR1 and CDR2 are KGHSH and LQKENI. This CDR3 is 14 amino acids long. V lost 0 bases and J lost 4, with 9 bases in between. Here the CDR3 DNA reads TGTGCCAGCTCACCACCGAGGGGAACCACTGAAGCTTTCTTT. This encodes CASSPPRGTTEAFF.

The V and J genes are TRBV29-1 and TRBJ2-7; the D gene is possibly TRBD2 (6 bases). The ends were cut back, 5 bases at V and 7 bases at J, with 21 bases in the middle. Germline assignment: CDR1 SQVTM and CDR2 ANQGSEA. This CDR3 has 14 residues. The CDR3 DNA reads as TGCAGCGTTAGAGGGACTGCAACTTCTGAAGAGCAGTACTTC. Its translation: CSVRGTATSEEQYF.

V gene TRBV30 combines with J gene TRBJ2-7; D possibly corresponds to TRBD1 (5 bases). The germline V and J ends were trimmed by 8 bases and 5 bases, with 16 bases remaining between them. Germline V gene lookup returns CDR1 GTSNPN and CDR2 SVGIG (reference sequence). The CDR3 is 12 amino acids. For the CDR3, the DNA is TGTGCCCAGGGCTCTCAGGCCCACGAGCAGTACTTC. The encoded protein is CAQGSQAHEQYF. The complete variable domain, with remaining parts taken from reference TRBV30 and TRBJ2-7, reads SQTIHQWPATLVQPVGSPLSLECTVEGTSNPNLYWYRQAAGRGLQLLFYSVGIGQISSEVPQNLSASRPQDRQFILSSKKLLLSDSGFYLCAQGSQAHEQYFGPGTRLTVT.

The chain uses TRBV7-9 and TRBJ1-2; the D is unclear. This CDR3 comprises 13 residues. The germline V and J ends were trimmed by 3 bases and 2 bases, with 7 bases remaining between them. CDR1 SEHNR and CDR2 FQNEAQ come from the germline V gene (reference sequence). The CDR3 bases are TGTGCCAGCAGCTTTAGGACCAACTATGGCTACACCTTC. Translated: CASSFRTNYGYTF.

V and J are TRBV7-2 and TRBJ2-1; D remains unclear. This CDR3 is 11 amino acids long. Germline-derived CDR1 and CDR2 are SGHTA and FQGNSA. V lost 0 bases, J lost 12 bases, and 6 bases lay in between. CDR3 residues: CASSLAVGQFF. CDR3 DNA sequence: TGTGCCAGCAGCTTAGCGGTAGGGCAGTTCTTC. Variable domain in full (rest from reference TRBV7-2 and TRBJ2-1): GAGVSQSPSNKVTEKGKDVELRCDPISGHTALYWYRQSLGQGLEFLIYFQGNSAPDKSGLPSDRFSAERTGGSVSTLTIQRTQQEDSAVYLCASSLAVGQFFGPGTRLTVL.

V gene TRBV5-1 combines with J gene TRBJ2-3; a weak D match, TRBD1 (5 bases). Trimming cost V 0 bases and J 8 bases, with 16 bases left between them. CDR1 and CDR2 from the germline V gene are SGHRS and YFSETQ. There are 15 residues in the CDR3. CDR3 loop: CASSLVWGAHGTQYF. CDR3 in DNA: TGCGCCAGCAGCTTGGTCTGGGGCGCCCATGGTACGCAGTATTTT. Combining the CDR3 with reference TRBV5-1 and TRBJ2-3 gives the whole variable domain KAGVTQTPRYLIKTRGQQVTLSCSPISGHRSVSWYQQTPGQGLQFLFEYFSETQRNKGNFPGRFSGRQFSNSRSEMNVSTLELGDSALYLCASSLVWGAHGTQYFGPGTRLTVL.

This clone was seen once. The chain links TRBV19 to TRBJ1-2; D remains ambiguous. The CDR3 totals 16 residues. The V gene's germline CDR1 is LNHDA and CDR2 SQIVND (reference sequence). Trimming left V 3 bases short and J 4 bases short, with 18 bases between. The CDR3 region has the DNA TGTGCCAGTAGTATTTCTCGACACCGCAACCTCTATGGCTACACCTTC. Translated: CASSISRHRNLYGYTF.

This sequence joins TRBV6-6 and TRBJ1-2; the D gene is possibly TRBD1 (5 bases). CDR1 is MNHNY and CDR2 is SVGAGI in the germline V gene (reference sequence). Trimming stripped 0 bases from V and 8 bases from J, with 19 bases between. This CDR3 region has 16 residues. DNA of the CDR3: TGTGCCAGCAGTTACTCTAGGACACGGAATCTCAGCGGCTACACCTTC. Translated: CASSYSRTRNLSGYTF.

The gene calls are TRBV6-1 and TRBJ1-6, with D unclear. Trimming removed 2 bases from V and 7 bases from J, with 9 bases in between. Germline V gene lookup returns CDR1 MNHNS and CDR2 SASEGT. The CDR3 sequence is 14 residues long. The CDR3 DNA sequence: TGTGCCAGCAGTGAACTCGCGGGGAATTCACCCCTCCACTTT. This codes for CASSELAGNSPLHF.

This clone occurred a few times. This chain joins TRBV5-6 and TRBJ2-5; D is unresolved. V was trimmed by 5 bases and J by 5 bases, leaving 13 bases between them. This CDR3 spans 13 amino acids. Germline lookup yields CDR1 SGHDT and CDR2 YYEEEE. The CDR3 DNA reads TGTGCCAGCAGTTTCTTGGGCCAGGAGACCCAGTACTTC. Its translation is CASSFLGQETQYF.

The chain has TRBV11-3 and TRBJ2-3, with TRBD1 identical over 7 bases. There are 14 residues in the CDR3. The J segment lost 9 bases and the V segment lost 1 base, leaving 7 bases of the junction unmatched. Germline V gene sequence: CDR1 SGHNT, CDR2 YENEEA. The CDR3 nucleotides read TGTGCCAGCAGCTTAGGGACAGGACTTTTCACGCAGTATTTT. Its protein is CASSLGTGLFTQYF.

This sequence joins TRBV5-4 and TRBJ1-1; 8 bases align to TRBD1. V lost 4 bases to trimming and J lost 2 bases; unmatched junction nucleotides: 4. The CDR3 covers 14 residues. CDR1 and CDR2 from the germline V gene are SGHNT and YYREEE (reference sequence). The CDR3: CASSTGQGNTEAFF. In DNA form, the CDR3 reads TGTGCCAGCAGCACCGGACAGGGCAACACTGAAGCTTTCTTT.

The rearrangement links TRBV11-2 to TRBJ2-7; TRBD2 agrees at 14 bases. Trimming took 1 base from V and 5 from J; bases not matched to a gene: 10. This CDR3 contains 18 residues. From germline, CDR1 is SGHAT and CDR2 FQNNGV. CDR3 bases: TGTGCCAGCAGCTTAGTGGTTAGGGGACTAGCGGGGGCCAACGAGCAGTACTTC. This encodes CASSLVVRGLAGANEQYF.

V gene TRBV2 combines with J gene TRBJ2-3; D unclear. Germline V lookup: CDR1 SNHLY, CDR2 FYNNEI. The CDR3 has 13 amino acids. Trimming took off 8 bases at V and 0 bases at J, with 9 bases between the two ends. This CDR3 is CASLPPSTDTQYF. CDR3 DNA: TGTGCCAGCTTACCCCCGAGCACAGATACGCAGTATTTT.

CDR3 coding DNA: TGTGCCAGCAGCTGGATGGACAGGGCTCCCCAGTACTTC. Protein sequence: CASSWMDRAPQYF. The genes are TRBV11-2 and TRBJ2-5; 8 positions match TRBD1. The CDR3 extends over 13 amino acids. V lost 4 bases, J lost 9 bases, and 7 bases stayed unmatched. Germline V gene sequence: CDR1 SGHAT, CDR2 FQNNGV.

V usage is TRBV27 and J usage is TRBJ1-5; TRBD1 might be the D (6 bases). CDR3 length: 15 residues. CDR1 is MNHEY and CDR2 is SMNVEV in the germline V gene (reference sequence). The ends were cut back, 1 base at V and 2 bases at J, with 9 bases in the middle. In DNA form, the CDR3 reads TGTGCCAGCAGTTTATGGGCAGGGGGCAATCAGCCCCAGCATTTT. It specifies CASSLWAGGNQPQHF.

This clone was recorded only once. V gene TRBV6-6 combines with J gene TRBJ1-2; tentative D call: TRBD1 (6 bases). Looked up from germline, CDR1 is MNHNY and CDR2 is SVGAGI (reference sequence). The length of the CDR3 is 14 residues. V lost 7 bases and J 2 bases, leaving 14 bases between the germline ends. The CDR3 DNA reads TGTGCCAGCACTCCCCAGGGGAGAAACTATGGCTACACCTTC. Amino acid sequence: CASTPQGRNYGYTF.

The chain is built from TRBV12-2 and TRBJ2-3; the table assigns TRBD2, which was not confirmed against the DNA. TRBV12-2 is classified as a pseudogene. The CDR3 covers 19 residues. The CDR3 region is CASRPTMTPLAGSTDTQYF. In nucleotides, the CDR3 is TGTGCAAGTCGCCCTACAATGACTCCTCTAGCGGGGAGCACAGATACGCAGTATTTT.

The gene calls are TRBV4-1 and TRBJ1-4; D unclear. CDR1 MGHRA and CDR2 YSYEKL come from the germline V gene. Trimming took 0 bases from V and 7 from J, leaving 12 bases between them. The CDR3 sequence is 15 residues long. The CDR3 reads CASSQERARSEKLFF. In nucleotides, the CDR3 is TGCGCCAGCAGCCAAGAGAGAGCCCGTAGTGAAAAACTGTTTTTT.

The chain is built from TRBV19 and TRBJ2-2, with D possibly matching TRBD1 (5 bases). The germline V gene has CDR1 LNHDA and CDR2 SQIVND (reference sequence). CDR3 length: 14 amino acids. V was trimmed by 4 bases and J by 3 bases, leaving 9 bases between them. This CDR3 reads CASSTRQYTGELFF. Written as DNA, the CDR3 is TGTGCCAGTAGTACTCGACAGTACACCGGGGAGCTGTTTTTT.

CDR3 residues: CASRETGRNQPQHF. CDR3 nucleotide sequence: TGTGCCAGTAGGGAGACAGGGCGCAATCAGCCCCAGCATTTT. The chain combines TRBV19 with TRBJ1-5; 7 bases line up with TRBD1. The V segment lost 6 bases and the J segment 2 bases; nucleotides outside the gene matches: 4. In germline, CDR1 is LNHDA, CDR2 SQIVND (reference sequence). This CDR3 contains 14 residues.

This clone came up a few times. The rearrangement uses TRBV4-2 and TRBJ1-1; D call uncertain. The germline V gene has CDR1 LGHNA and CDR2 YNFKEQ. The CDR3 contains 16 residues. V was cut by 0 bases and J by 2 bases, with 13 bases left in between. CDR3 sequence (DNA): TGTGCCAGCAGCCAAGATCACGGCGGTCTAAACACTGAAGCTTTCTTT. It specifies CASSQDHGGLNTEAFF.

The chain combines TRBV10-3 with TRBJ1-3; D gene ambiguous. V gave up 2 bases and J gave up 0 bases, with 8 bases separating them. Germline-derived CDR1 and CDR2 are ENHRY and SYGVKD. The CDR3 loop spans 15 amino acids. CDR3 in amino acids: CAISEIRSSGNTIYF. In DNA, the CDR3 is TGTGCCATCAGTGAGATCCGTAGCTCTGGAAACACCATATATTTT.